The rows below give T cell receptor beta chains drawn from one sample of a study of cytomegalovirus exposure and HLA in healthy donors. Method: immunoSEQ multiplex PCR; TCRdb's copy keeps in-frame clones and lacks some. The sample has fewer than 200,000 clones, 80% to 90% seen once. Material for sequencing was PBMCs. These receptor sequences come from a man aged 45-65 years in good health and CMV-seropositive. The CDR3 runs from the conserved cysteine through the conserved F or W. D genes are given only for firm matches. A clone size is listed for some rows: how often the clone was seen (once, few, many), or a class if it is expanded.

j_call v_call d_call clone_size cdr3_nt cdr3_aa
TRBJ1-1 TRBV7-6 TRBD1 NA TGTGCCAGCAGCTTACAGGGGGTGAACACTGAAGCTTTCTTT CASSLQGVNTEAFF
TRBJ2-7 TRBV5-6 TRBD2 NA TGTGCCAGCAGCATACCGGGACTAGCGGGAGGGGAGCAGTACTTC CASSIPGLAGGEQYF
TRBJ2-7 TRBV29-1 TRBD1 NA TGCAGCGTCGACAGGGGGAGTACCCACGAGCAGTACTTC CSVDRGSTHEQYF
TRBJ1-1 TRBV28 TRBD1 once TGTGCCAGCAGTTGGGGACAGGGTAACACTGAAGCTTTCTTT CASSWGQGNTEAFF
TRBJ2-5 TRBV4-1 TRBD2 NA TGCGCCAGCACTTCTAGCGGTACCCAGTACTTC CASTSSGTQYF
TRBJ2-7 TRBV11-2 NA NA TGTGCCAGCAGCTTTCAGCGAATATCAAGCTACGAGCAGTACTTC CASSFQRISSYEQYF
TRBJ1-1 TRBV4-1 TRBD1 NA TGCGCCAGCAGCCAAGATTCCCGGGACAGGGGACCGAACACTGAAGCTTTCTTT CASSQDSRDRGPNTEAFF
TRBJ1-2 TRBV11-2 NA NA TGTGCCAGCAGCTTCAGGGTGGGGCCCCAAATCAGAGGCTACACCTTC CASSFRVGPQIRGYTF
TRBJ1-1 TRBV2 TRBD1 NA TGTGCCAGCAGTGAGTCCAGGGACAGGGGAACTGAAGCTTTCTTT CASSESRDRGTEAFF
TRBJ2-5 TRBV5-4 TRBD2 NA TGTGCCAGCAGCTTAGGGACTAGCCAAGAGACCCAGTACTTC CASSLGTSQETQYF
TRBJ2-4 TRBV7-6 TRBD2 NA TGTGCCAGCAGCCCTAGGGAGGGGAGGAACATTCAGTACTTC CASSPREGRNIQYF
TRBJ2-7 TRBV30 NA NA TGTGCCTGGAGATTGAAAGCGACCTACGAGCAGTACTTC CAWRLKATYEQYF
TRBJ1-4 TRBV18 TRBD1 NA TGTGCCAGCTCACCCGGGACAGCGCTTAATGAAAAACTGTTTTTT CASSPGTALNEKLFF
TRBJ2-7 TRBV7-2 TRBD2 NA TGTGCCAGCAGCAAAGTCCCGGGACTAGCGGGAGCGCGCTACGAGCAGTACTTC CASSKVPGLAGARYEQYF
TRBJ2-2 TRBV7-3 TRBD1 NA TGTGCCAGCAGCTCCTGGACAGGGTCGAGCACCGGGGAGCTGTTTTTT CASSSWTGSSTGELFF
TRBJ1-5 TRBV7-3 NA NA TGTGCCAGCAGCCCCGGGATCGATCAGCCCCAGCATTTT CASSPGIDQPQHF
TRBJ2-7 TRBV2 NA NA TGTGCAGTGGGCGGGGACGCCTCCTACGAGCAGTACTTC CAVGGDASYEQYF
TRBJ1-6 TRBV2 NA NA TGTGCCATCCGGACAGAGGGGTCACCCCTCCACTTT CAIRTEGSPLHF
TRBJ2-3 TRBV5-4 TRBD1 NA TGTGCCAGCAGCTTGTCCCGGGACAGTAGCACAGATACGCAGTATTTT CASSLSRDSSTDTQYF
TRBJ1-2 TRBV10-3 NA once TGTGCCATCAGGCCTATAGTCGACAGTCATGGCTACACCTTC CAIRPIVDSHGYTF
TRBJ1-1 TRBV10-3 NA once TGTGCCATCAGGCCCCAGGGTATAGCTGAAGCTTTCTTT CAIRPQGIAEAFF
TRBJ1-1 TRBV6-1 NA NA TGTGTCCTACGAGTCATGAACACTGAAGCTTTCTTT CVLRVMNTEAFF
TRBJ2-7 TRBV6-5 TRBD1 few TGTGCCAGCAGTCCACCGGGACAGTGGGACGAGCAGTACTTC CASSPPGQWDEQYF
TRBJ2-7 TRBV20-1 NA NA TGCAGTCCGACTAGTAACTACGAGCAGTACTTC CSPTSNYEQYF
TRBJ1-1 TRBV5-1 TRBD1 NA TGCGCCAGCACCGGGACAGGGGATACTGAAGCTTTCTTT CASTGTGDTEAFF
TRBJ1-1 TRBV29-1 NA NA TGCAGCGTTGAGAGCCCTCGGGGAGCTGAAGCTTTCTTT CSVESPRGAEAFF
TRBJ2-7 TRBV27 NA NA TGTGCCAGCAGTTTGACAGCGTACTACGAGCAGTACTTC CASSLTAYYEQYF
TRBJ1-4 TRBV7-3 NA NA TGTGCCAGCAGTCCTTTAAGGACAGTTAGGGCTAATGAAAAACTGTTTTTT CASSPLRTVRANEKLFF
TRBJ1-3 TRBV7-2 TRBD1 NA TGTGCCAGCAGCCCCCAGACAGGGTTGAGGATTGGAAACACCATATATTTT CASSPQTGLRIGNTIYF
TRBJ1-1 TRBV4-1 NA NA TGCGCCAGCAGCCAAGAACGGGTGGGTGAAGCTTTCTTT CASSQERVGEAFF
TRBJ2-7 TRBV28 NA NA TGTGCCAGCAAACAGGGACGGCCCTACGAGCAGTACTTC CASKQGRPYEQYF
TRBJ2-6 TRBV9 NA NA TGTGCCAGCAGCGTAGAGGGCTATGGAACTGGGGCCAACGGCCTGACTTTC CASSVEGYGTGANGLTF
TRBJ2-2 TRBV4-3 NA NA TGCGCCAGCAGCCAAGTCCTCGGCACCGGGGAGCTGTTTTTT CASSQVLGTGELFF
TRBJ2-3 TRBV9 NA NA TGTGCCAGCAGCAACCGGGGGGCTAGCGCAGATACGCAGTATTTT CASSNRGASADTQYF
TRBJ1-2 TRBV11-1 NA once TGTGCCAGCAGCTCGACAGTCCCACCCCATAAAGGCTACACCTTC CASSSTVPPHKGYTF